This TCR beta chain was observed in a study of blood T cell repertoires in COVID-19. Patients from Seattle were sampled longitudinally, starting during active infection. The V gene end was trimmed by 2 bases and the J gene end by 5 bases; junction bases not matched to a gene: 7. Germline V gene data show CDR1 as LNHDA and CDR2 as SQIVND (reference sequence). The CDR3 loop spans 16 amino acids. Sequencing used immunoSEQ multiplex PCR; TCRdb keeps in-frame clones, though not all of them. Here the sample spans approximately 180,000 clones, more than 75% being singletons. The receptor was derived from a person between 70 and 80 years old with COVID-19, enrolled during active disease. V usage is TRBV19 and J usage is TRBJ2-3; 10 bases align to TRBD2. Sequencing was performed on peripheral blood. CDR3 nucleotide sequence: TGTGCCAGTAGTATAACTTTTGCTAGCGGGAGAGATACGCAGTATTTT. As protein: CASSITFASGRDTQYF.